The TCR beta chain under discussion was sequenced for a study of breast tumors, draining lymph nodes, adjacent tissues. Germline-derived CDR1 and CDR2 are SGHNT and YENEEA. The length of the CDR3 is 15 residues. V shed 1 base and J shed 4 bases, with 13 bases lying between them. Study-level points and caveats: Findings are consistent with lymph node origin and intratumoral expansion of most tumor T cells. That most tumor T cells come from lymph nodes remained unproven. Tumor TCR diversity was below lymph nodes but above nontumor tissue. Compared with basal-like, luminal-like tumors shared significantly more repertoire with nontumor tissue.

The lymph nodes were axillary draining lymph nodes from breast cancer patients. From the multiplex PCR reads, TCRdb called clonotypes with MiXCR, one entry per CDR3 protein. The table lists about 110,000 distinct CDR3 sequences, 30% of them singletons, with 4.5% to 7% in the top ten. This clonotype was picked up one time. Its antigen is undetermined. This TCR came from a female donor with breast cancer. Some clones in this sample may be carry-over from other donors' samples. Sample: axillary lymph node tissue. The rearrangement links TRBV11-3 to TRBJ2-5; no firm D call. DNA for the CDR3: TGTGCCAGCAGCTTAGGGGCCCTTTTGCGAGAGACCCAGTACTTC. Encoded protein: CASSLGALLRETQYF.